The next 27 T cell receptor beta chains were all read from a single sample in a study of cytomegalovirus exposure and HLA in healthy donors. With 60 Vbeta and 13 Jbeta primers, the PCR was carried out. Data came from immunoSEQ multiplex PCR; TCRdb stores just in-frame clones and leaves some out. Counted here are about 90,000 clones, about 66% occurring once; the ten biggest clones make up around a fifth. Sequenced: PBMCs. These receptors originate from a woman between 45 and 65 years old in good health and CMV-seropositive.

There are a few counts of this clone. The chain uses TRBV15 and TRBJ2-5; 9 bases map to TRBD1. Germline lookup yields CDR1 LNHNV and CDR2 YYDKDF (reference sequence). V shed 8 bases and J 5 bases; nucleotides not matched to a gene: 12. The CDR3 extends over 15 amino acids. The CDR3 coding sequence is TGTGCCACCGCACCCGGGACAGGGCTAAGGGAGACCCAGTACTTC. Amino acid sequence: CATAPGTGLRETQYF.

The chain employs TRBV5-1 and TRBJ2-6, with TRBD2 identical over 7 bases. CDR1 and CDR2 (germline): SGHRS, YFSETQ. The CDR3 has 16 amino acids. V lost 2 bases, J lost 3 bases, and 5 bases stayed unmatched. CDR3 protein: CASSLLAQSGANVLTF. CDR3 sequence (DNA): TGCGCCAGCAGCTTACTAGCGCAGAGTGGGGCCAACGTCCTGACTTTC. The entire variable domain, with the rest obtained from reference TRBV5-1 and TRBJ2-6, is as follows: KAGVTQTPRYLIKTRGQQVTLSCSPISGHRSVSWYQQTPGQGLQFLFEYFSETQRNKGNFPGRFSGRQFSNSRSEMNVSTLELGDSALYLCASSLLAQSGANVLTFGAGSRLTVL.

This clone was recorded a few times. CDR3 residues: CASSPGAGNDEQYF. DNA for the CDR3: TGCGCCAGCAGCCCCGGTGCAGGGAACGACGAGCAGTACTTC. This chain uses TRBV4-3 with TRBJ2-7, with a possible D match to TRBD1 (5 bases). Trimming stripped 4 bases from V and 5 bases from J, with 15 bases between. CDR1 LGHNA and CDR2 YSLEER come from the germline V gene. The CDR3 runs 14 residues.

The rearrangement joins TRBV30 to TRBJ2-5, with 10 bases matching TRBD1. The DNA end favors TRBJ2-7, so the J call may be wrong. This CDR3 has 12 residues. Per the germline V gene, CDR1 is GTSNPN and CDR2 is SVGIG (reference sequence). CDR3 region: CAAGQGSYEQYF. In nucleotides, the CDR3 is TGTGCTGCGGGACAGGGGTCCTACGAGCAGTACTTC.

CDR3 sequence (DNA): TGTGCCAGCACCCCCTTGACAGGGAACTATGGCTACACCTTC. Translated, it gives CASTPLTGNYGYTF. The V call is TRBV27, the J call TRBJ1-2; 7 bases match TRBD1. The CDR3 length is 14 residues. Trimming took 7 bases from V and 2 from J; bases not matched to a gene: 7. Germline V lookup: CDR1 MNHEY, CDR2 SMNVEV (reference sequence).

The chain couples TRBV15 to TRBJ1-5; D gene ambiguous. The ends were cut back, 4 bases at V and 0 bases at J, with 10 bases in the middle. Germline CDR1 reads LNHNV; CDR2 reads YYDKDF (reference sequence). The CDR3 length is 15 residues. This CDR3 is CATSIDIYSNQPQHF. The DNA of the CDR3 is TGTGCCACCAGCATCGACATTTATAGCAATCAGCCCCAGCATTTT. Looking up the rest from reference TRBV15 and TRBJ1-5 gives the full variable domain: DAMVIQNPRYQVTQFGKPVTLSCSQTLNHNVMYWYQQKSSQAPKLLFHYYDKDFNNEADTPDNFQSRRPNTSFCFLDIRSPGLGDTAMYLCATSIDIYSNQPQHFGDGTRLSIL.

CDR3 coding DNA: TGTGCCTGGAGTTCCGCGGGGGTAAGCACAGATACGCAGTATTTT. Translation: CAWSSAGVSTDTQYF. The chain links TRBV30 to TRBJ2-3, with 7 bases aligning to TRBD2. CDR1 and CDR2 (germline): GTSNPN, SVGIG (reference sequence). The CDR3 has 15 residues. Unmatched junction bases numbered 5, after V lost 2 bases and J lost 0 bases.

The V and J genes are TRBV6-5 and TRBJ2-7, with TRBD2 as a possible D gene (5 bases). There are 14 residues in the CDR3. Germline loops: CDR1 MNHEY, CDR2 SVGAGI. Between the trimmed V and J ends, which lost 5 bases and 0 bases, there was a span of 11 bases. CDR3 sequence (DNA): TGTGCCAGCAGTCCGGACTTATCCTCCTACGAGCAGTACTTC. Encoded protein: CASSPDLSSYEQYF.

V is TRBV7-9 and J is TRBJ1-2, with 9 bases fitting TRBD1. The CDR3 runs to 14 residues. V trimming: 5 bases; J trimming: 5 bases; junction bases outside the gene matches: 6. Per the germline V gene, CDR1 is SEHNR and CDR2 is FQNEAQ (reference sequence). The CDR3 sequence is CASSERDREYGYTF. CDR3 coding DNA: TGTGCCAGCAGCGAACGGGACAGGGAGTATGGCTACACCTTC.

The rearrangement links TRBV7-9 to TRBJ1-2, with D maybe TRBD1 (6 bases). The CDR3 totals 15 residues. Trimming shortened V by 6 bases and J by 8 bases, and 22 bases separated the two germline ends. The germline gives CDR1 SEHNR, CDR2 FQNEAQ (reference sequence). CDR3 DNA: TGTGCCAGCAGTTATTTCATGGCGGGGGCACGGGGCTACACCTTC. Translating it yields CASSYFMAGARGYTF.

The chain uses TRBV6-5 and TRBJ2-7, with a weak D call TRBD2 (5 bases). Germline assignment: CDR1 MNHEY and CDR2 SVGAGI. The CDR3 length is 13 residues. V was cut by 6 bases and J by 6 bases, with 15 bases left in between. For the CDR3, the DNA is TGTGCCAGCAGAAGGCTAGCCGAATCCGAGCAGTACTTC. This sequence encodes CASRRLAESEQYF.

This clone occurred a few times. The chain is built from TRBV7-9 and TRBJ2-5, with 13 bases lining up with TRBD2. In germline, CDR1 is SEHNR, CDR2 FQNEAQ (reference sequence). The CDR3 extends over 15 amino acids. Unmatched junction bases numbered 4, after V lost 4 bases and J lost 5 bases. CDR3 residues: CASSSTSGGLETQYF. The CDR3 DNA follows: TGTGCCAGCAGCTCGACTAGCGGGGGGCTGGAGACCCAGTACTTC.

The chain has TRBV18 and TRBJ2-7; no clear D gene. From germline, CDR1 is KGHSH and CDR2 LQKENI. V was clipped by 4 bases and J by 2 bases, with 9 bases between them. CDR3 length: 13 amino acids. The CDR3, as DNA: TGTGCCAGCTCACAAAGCGAGGCCTACGAGCAGTACTTC. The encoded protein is CASSQSEAYEQYF.

CDR3 DNA sequence: TGTGCCAGCAGTTATTTTCGGGGTTACGGAAACACCATATATTTT. This gives the protein CASSYFRGYGNTIYF. This sequence joins TRBV6-5 and TRBJ1-3; D unclear. Trimming removed 3 bases at V and 4 bases at J, with 13 bases between. This CDR3 is 15 amino acids long. CDR1 and CDR2 from the germline V gene are MNHEY and SVGAGI.

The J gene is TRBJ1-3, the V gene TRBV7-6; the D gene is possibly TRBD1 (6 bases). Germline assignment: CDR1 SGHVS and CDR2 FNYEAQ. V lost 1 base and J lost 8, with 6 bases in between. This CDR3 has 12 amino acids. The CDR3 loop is CASSLEGDTIYF. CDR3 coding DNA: TGTGCCAGCAGCTTAGAGGGGGACACCATATATTTT.

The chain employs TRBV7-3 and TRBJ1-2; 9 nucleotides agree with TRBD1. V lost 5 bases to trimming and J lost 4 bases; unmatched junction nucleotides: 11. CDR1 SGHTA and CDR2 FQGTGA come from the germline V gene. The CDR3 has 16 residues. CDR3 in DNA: TGTGCCAGCAGCGCCATTGGGACAGGGAATAGCTATGGCTACACCTTC. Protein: CASSAIGTGNSYGYTF.

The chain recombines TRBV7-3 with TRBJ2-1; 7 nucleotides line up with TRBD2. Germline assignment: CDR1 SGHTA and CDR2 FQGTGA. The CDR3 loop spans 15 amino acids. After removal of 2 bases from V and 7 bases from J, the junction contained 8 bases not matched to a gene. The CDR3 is CASSLSSGGGNEQFF. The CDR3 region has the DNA TGTGCCAGCAGCTTATCATCGGGAGGTGGGAATGAGCAGTTCTTC.

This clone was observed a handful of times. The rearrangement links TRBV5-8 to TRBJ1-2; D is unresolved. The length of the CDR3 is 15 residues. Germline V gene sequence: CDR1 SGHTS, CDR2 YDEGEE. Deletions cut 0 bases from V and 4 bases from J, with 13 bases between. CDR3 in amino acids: CASSLVLFMSYGYTF. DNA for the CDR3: TGTGCCAGCAGCTTGGTGCTCTTTATGAGCTATGGCTACACCTTC.

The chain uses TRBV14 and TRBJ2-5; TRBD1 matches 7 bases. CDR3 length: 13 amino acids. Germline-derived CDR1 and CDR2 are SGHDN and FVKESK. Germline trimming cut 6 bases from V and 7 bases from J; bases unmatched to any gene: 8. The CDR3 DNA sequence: TGTGCCAGCAGTAAAGGGGGCGGCGGGACCCAGTACTTC. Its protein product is CASSKGGGGTQYF.

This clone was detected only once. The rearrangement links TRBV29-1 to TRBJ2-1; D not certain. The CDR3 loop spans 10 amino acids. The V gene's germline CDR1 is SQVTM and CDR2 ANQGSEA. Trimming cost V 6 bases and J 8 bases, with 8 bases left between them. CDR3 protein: CSVYRDEQFF. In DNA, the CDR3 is TGCAGCGTGTACCGGGATGAGCAGTTCTTC.

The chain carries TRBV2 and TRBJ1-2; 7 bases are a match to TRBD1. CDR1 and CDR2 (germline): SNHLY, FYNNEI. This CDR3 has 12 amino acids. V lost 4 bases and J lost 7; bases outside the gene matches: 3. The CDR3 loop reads CASSGQGTGYTF. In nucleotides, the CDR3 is TGTGCCAGCAGTGGACAGGGAACTGGCTACACCTTC.

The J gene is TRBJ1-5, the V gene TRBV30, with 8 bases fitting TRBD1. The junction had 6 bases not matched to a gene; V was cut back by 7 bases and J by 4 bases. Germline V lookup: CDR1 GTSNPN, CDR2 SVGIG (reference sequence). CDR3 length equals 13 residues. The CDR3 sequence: CAYGQGRNQPQHF. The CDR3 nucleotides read TGTGCCTACGGACAGGGCCGAAATCAGCCCCAGCATTTT.

The CDR3 spells CASSFVETPEQFF. In DNA form, the CDR3 reads TGTGCCAGCAGCTTTGTCGAGACTCCAGAGCAGTTCTTC. This chain joins TRBV7-9 and TRBJ2-1; D unclear. The CDR3 totals 13 residues. The V end lost 3 bases, the J end lost 10 bases, and 13 bases lay between the germline ends. CDR1 is SEHNR, CDR2 FQNEAQ, per germline (reference sequence).

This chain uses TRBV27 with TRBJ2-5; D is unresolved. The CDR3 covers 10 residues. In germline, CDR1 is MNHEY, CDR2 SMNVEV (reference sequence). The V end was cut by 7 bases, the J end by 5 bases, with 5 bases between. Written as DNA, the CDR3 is TGTGCCAGCATTCGGGAGACCCAGTACTTC. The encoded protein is CASIRETQYF.

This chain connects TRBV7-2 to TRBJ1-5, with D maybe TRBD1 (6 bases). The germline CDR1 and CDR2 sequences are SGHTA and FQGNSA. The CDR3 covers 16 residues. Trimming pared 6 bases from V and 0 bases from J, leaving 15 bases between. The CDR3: CASSPGGPSSNQPQHF. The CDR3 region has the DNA TGTGCCAGCAGTCCCGGGGGGCCTTCTAGCAATCAGCCCCAGCATTTT.

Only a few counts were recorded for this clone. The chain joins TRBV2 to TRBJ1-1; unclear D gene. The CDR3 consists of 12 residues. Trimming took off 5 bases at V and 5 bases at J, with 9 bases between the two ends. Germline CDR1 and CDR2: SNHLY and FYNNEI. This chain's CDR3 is CASSNGGTEAFF. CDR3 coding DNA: TGTGCCAGCAGTAACGGAGGTACTGAAGCTTTCTTT.

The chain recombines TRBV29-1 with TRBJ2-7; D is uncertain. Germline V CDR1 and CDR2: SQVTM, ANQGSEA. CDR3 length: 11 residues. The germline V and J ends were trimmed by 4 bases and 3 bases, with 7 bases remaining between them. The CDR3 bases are TGCAGCGTTGTACAGAACTACGAGCAGTACTTC. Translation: CSVVQNYEQYF.